A selection of T cell receptor beta chains follows, all from one sample in a study of immune evolution from preneoplasia to lung adenocarcinoma. Sequenced by immunoSEQ multiplex PCR; TCRdb stores in-frame clones only, minus some. The sample yields 5,800 or so clones, roughly 74% seen once. Material: FFPE adjacent normal lung tissue. Receptors were obtained from a donor aged 70 or older with lung adenocarcinoma. CDR3s include the opening cysteine and the closing phenylalanine or tryptophan. D genes are given only for firm matches. Where a row states a size, it is once, few, many or the class of an expanded clone; other rows omit it.

>NA|TRBJ2-7|NA|TRBV6-1
TGTGCCAGCACCGCCCCCGCAGGCATTTTAGGCGAGCAGTACTTC
CASTAPAGILGEQYF
>NA|TRBJ2-2|NA|TRBV30
TGTGCCTTCCGACAGGAGAACACCGGGGAGCTGTTTTTT
CAFRQENTGELFF
>once|TRBJ2-1|NA|TRBV29-1
TGCAGCGTTCGAGGCGAGAGCTCCTACAATGAGCAGTTCTTC
CSVRGESSYNEQFF
>once|TRBJ1-1|NA|TRBV7-9
TGTGCCAGCATCCCACCAGATGGGGGGTACACTGAAGCTTTCTTT
CASIPPDGGYTEAFF
>NA|TRBJ2-3|TRBD2|TRBV18
TGTGCCAGCTCACGCAGCGGGGGGGCTGTGGATACGCAGTATTTT
CASSRSGGAVDTQYF
>few|TRBJ2-3|NA|TRBV30
TGTGCCTGGAGTGAGGGTAGGGGCACAGATACGCAGTATTTT
CAWSEGRGTDTQYF
>NA|TRBJ1-6|NA|TRBV18
TGTGCCAGCTCACCAGGTCAGGGGTATAATTCACCCCTCCACTTT
CASSPGQGYNSPLHF
>NA|TRBJ2-5|NA|TRBV30
TGTGCCTGGAGTGTACAGGAGACTGCGTACCAAGAGACCCAGTACTTC
CAWSVQETAYQETQYF
>NA|TRBJ2-7|NA|TRBV28
TGTGCCAGCAGTTCCAGACAGGACTACGAGCAGTACTTC
CASSSRQDYEQYF
>NA|TRBJ1-4|NA|TRBV18
TGTGCCAGCTCACCAGGGACACCAGAAAAACTGTTTTTT
CASSPGTPEKLFF
>NA|TRBJ1-2|NA|TRBV19
TGTGCCAGTAGTAAACAGTCCTCAACGGGTGGCTACACCTTC
CASSKQSSTGGYTF
>NA|TRBJ1-5|NA|TRBV12-1
TGTGCCAGCAGCACCCCCCCGGGACAGGGGCATCGGGGCAATCAGCCCCAGCATTTT
CASSTPPGQGHRGNQPQHF
>once|TRBJ2-7|NA|TRBV30
TGTGCCTGGAGTGCGGACTCGACTTTATACGAGCAGTACTTC
CAWSADSTLYEQYF
>few|TRBJ2-2|NA|TRBV9
TGTGCCAGCAGCGTAGGGCTAGCGCTGAACACCGGGGAGCTGTTTTTT
CASSVGLALNTGELFF
>once|TRBJ2-7|TRBD1|TRBV18
TGTGCCAGCTCACCAAGACAGGGGCTCAGCGAGCAGTACTTC
CASSPRQGLSEQYF
>NA|TRBJ2-2|TRBD2|TRBV5-5
TGTGCCAGCAGCTTACTAGCGGGCCCCGGGGAGCTGTTTTTT
CASSLLAGPGELFF
>NA|TRBJ1-5|TRBD1|TRBV5-1
TGCGCCAGCAGCTCCACAGGGGGCCTCAATCAGCCCCAGCATTTT
CASSSTGGLNQPQHF
>NA|TRBJ1-4|NA|TRBV15
TGTGCCACCAGCAGAGAACAGACTGAAAAACTGTTTTTT
CATSREQTEKLFF
>NA|TRBJ1-1|NA|TRBV2
TGTGCCAGCAGTCCCGACAGGAGGTACACTGAAGCTTTCTTT
CASSPDRRYTEAFF
>NA|TRBJ2-3|TRBD2|TRBV5-5
TGTGCCAGCAGCCAGACTAGCGGCACAGATACGCAGTATTTT
CASSQTSGTDTQYF
>NA|TRBJ1-2|NA|TRBV27
TGTGCCAGCAGTCAGGCAGGCCGTGAGAGCTACACCTTC
CASSQAGRESYTF
>NA|TRBJ2-1|NA|TRBV2
TGTGCCAGCAGTGACGACCTTAGGTCCGTCAATGAGCAGTTCTTC
CASSDDLRSVNEQFF
>NA|TRBJ2-7|TRBD1|TRBV5-4
TGTGCCGGAAGGGACAGCGTAACCTACGAGCAGTACTTC
CAGRDSVTYEQYF
>NA|TRBJ2-7|TRBD1|TRBV11-2
TGTGCCAGCAGCTTCCAATACGGACAGGGGGCTTACGAGCAGTACTTC
CASSFQYGQGAYEQYF
>NA|TRBJ2-3|NA|TRBV9
TGTGCCAGCAGCCTTTCCGGAGGGGGCCAAACAGATACGCAGTATTTT
CASSLSGGGQTDTQYF
>NA|TRBJ2-7|TRBD2|TRBV11-2
TGTGCCAGCAGCCTTTTCTCTAGCGGGGGTTTTGAGCAGTACTTC
CASSLFSSGGFEQYF
>NA|TRBJ2-7|TRBD2|TRBV7-3
TGTGCCAGCAGCAACACCGGGACTAGTCCCGAGCAGTACTTC
CASSNTGTSPEQYF
>NA|TRBJ1-1|NA|TRBV5-1
TGCGCCAGCAGCGCGGATAATACGAGGGGTGAAGCTTTCTTT
CASSADNTRGEAFF